Presented here are 17 T cell receptor beta chains from one specimen sequenced in a study of response to subunit inactivated influenza vaccine (dated 2018 in TCRdb). The library came from RT-PCR. Sequencing used an Illumina HiSeq 2500. TCRdb passed the public sequencing reads through fastp at Q25 and MiXCR, retaining productive beta sequences. Each entry merges the rows of one CDR3 protein and shows their most common DNA and genes. The sample profile shows around 710,000 distinct CDR3 sequences; approximately 15% of them were found once. 6.5% to 8.5% of the sample belongs to the ten largest clones. Source: PBMCs from blood, taken 14 to 15 days before vaccination. The receptors derive from a man aged 50 to 60 who received an inactivated influenza vaccine. Donor details come from another sample of the same person, matched by shared clones.

This clonotype was recorded at least ten times. CDR3: CASSSTLTENEAFF. CDR3 in DNA: TGTGCCAGCAGTTCCACACTCACAGAGAACGAAGCTTTCTTT. The chain has TRBV12-3 or TRBV12-4 and TRBJ1-1, with D hard to call. Trimming cost V 4 bases and J 8 bases, with 17 bases left between them. The CDR3 contains 14 residues.

The J gene is TRBJ2-7, the V gene TRBV6-2 or TRBV6-3; no definite D call. The germline V and J ends were trimmed by 2 bases and 0 bases, with 14 bases remaining between them. The CDR3 contains 16 residues. CDR1 is MNHEY, CDR2 SVGEGT, per germline. This CDR3 is CASSYLVGLSSYEQYF. Written as DNA, the CDR3 is TGTGCCAGCAGTTACCTCGTGGGTTTGAGCTCCTACGAGCAGTACTTC.

In its sample, this clonotype was seen a few times. The chain carries TRBV7-2 and TRBJ2-7; D perhaps matches TRBD2 (5 bases). Germline CDR1 and CDR2: SGHTA and FQGNSA. Trimming left V 4 bases short and J 2 bases short, with 12 bases between. The CDR3 contains 14 residues. CDR3 in amino acids: CASSSDYHAYEQYF. In DNA form, the CDR3 reads TGTGCCAGCAGCTCCGACTATCACGCCTACGAGCAGTACTTC.

This clonotype was detected only a few times. The chain recombines TRBV4-3 with TRBJ1-4; 8 bases agree with TRBD1. This CDR3 has 15 amino acids. V dropped 0 bases and J dropped 8; count of bases not matched to a gene: 5. Germline V gene lookup returns CDR1 LGHNA and CDR2 YSLEER. The CDR3 DNA reads TGCGCCAGCAGCCAAGAAAGGACAGGGAAGGAAAAACTGTTTTTT. It codes for CASSQERTGKEKLFF.

This chain joins TRBV4-2 and TRBJ2-1; 7 bases are shared with TRBD2. The V gene's germline CDR1 is LGHNA and CDR2 YNFKEQ. This CDR3 contains 18 residues. Losses at the gene ends were 0 bases for V and 0 bases for J; bases not matched to a gene: 8. CDR3 DNA sequence: TGTGCCAGCAGCCAAGAGGGGCTAGCGGCCAGCTCCTACAATGAGCAGTTCTTC. Its protein is CASSQEGLAASSYNEQFF.

The CDR3 loop is CASRVAKGFGAEAFF. The CDR3 DNA sequence: TGTGCCAGCAGGGTCGCGAAGGGCTTTGGCGCTGAAGCTTTCTTT. The gene calls are TRBV27 and TRBJ1-1; D gene unclear. V lost 6 bases and J lost 6, with 20 bases in between. The CDR3 sequence is 15 residues long. From germline, CDR1 is MNHEY and CDR2 SMNVEV (reference sequence).

This clonotype has a handful of counts. The chain combines TRBV6-1 with TRBJ2-1, with a weak D call TRBD2 (5 bases). The CDR3 is 15 amino acids. V gave up 6 bases and J gave up 2 bases, with 14 bases separating them. Germline V gives CDR1 MNHNS, CDR2 SASEGT. The DNA for the CDR3 is TGTGCCAGCAGAAAACCGGGGTCCGCCTACAATGAGCAGTTCTTC. Amino acids: CASRKPGSAYNEQFF.

This clonotype was observed a handful of times. V gene TRBV7-2 combines with J gene TRBJ2-5, with 9 bases aligning to TRBD2. The germline gives CDR1 SGHTA, CDR2 FQGNSA. With V trimmed by 5 bases and J by 4 bases, 8 bases remained unmatched. The CDR3 has 15 amino acids. CDR3 sequence: CASSPRTSVGETQYF. DNA for the CDR3: TGTGCCAGCAGCCCGAGGACTAGCGTGGGAGAGACCCAGTACTTC.

The gene calls are TRBV2 and TRBJ2-7; tentatively, D is TRBD2 (6 bases). Deletions cut 11 bases from V and 0 bases from J, with 14 bases between. The CDR3 is 13 residues long. The germline V gene encodes CDR1 SNHLY and CDR2 FYNNEI. This chain's CDR3 is CAGSREASYEQYF. As DNA, the CDR3 is TGTGCCGGATCCAGGGAGGCCTCCTACGAGCAGTACTTC.

The chain links TRBV29-1 to TRBJ1-1; D perhaps matches TRBD1 (6 bases). Trimming shortened V by 3 bases and J by 1 base, and 21 bases separated the two germline ends. Germline loops: CDR1 SQVTM, CDR2 ANQGSEA. The CDR3 is 17 residues long. The DNA for the CDR3 is TGCAGCGTTGATCCCGCTACAGGGTATACAAAGAACACTGAAGCTTTCTTT. Residues: CSVDPATGYTKNTEAFF.

The chain is built from TRBV20-1 and TRBJ2-3; 7 bases map to TRBD2. Germline lookup yields CDR1 DFQATT and CDR2 SNEGSKA (reference sequence). V trimming: 0 bases; J trimming: 2 bases; junction bases outside the gene matches: 8. This CDR3 is built from 16 residues. CDR3 residues: CSARDRTGGITDTQYF. The CDR3 DNA reads TGCAGTGCTAGAGATAGGACGGGGGGAATCACAGATACGCAGTATTTT.

The gene calls are TRBV12-3 or TRBV12-4 and TRBJ1-2, with D hard to call. This CDR3 region has 15 residues. The ends were cut back, 6 bases at V and 0 bases at J, with 14 bases in the middle. The CDR3 nucleotides read TGTGCCAGCAGCCGCGGCAGCTCCTCTAACTATGGCTACACCTTC. This encodes CASSRGSSSNYGYTF.

This clonotype has just a few counts. This chain connects TRBV12-3 or TRBV12-4 to TRBJ1-5, with D unclear. The CDR3 runs 14 residues. V gave up 5 bases and J gave up 0 bases, with 8 bases separating them. The CDR3 loop reads CASSARDSNQPQHF. Here the CDR3 DNA reads TGTGCCAGCAGTGCACGGGATAGCAATCAGCCCCAGCATTTT.

This clonotype showed up many times. The chain is built from TRBV27 and TRBJ2-1; D is perhaps TRBD1 (6 bases). CDR1 and CDR2 from the germline V gene are MNHEY and SMNVEV (reference sequence). Trimming removed 4 bases at V and 12 bases at J, with 10 bases between. This CDR3 has 11 residues. CDR3 DNA sequence: TGTGCCAGCAGTTACAGGGATTGGCAGTTCTTC. This gives the protein CASSYRDWQFF.

A few counts support this clonotype. The rearrangement links TRBV6-5 to TRBJ2-3, with 13 bases aligning to TRBD2. Germline CDR1 MNHEY, CDR2 SVGAGI. CDR3 length equals 18 residues. Unmatched junction bases numbered 13, after V lost 4 bases and J lost 6 bases. CDR3 amino acids: CASSSRPLTSGRWDTQYF. In nucleotides, the CDR3 is TGTGCCAGCAGTTCACGCCCCCTGACTAGCGGGAGGTGGGATACGCAGTATTTT.

The rearrangement joins TRBV5-1 to TRBJ2-7, with D possibly called TRBD1 or TRBD2 (5 bases each). The CDR3 runs 14 residues. With 3 bases removed from V and 7 bases from J, the gap between germline ends came to 17 bases. CDR1 is SGHRS, CDR2 YFSETQ, per germline. The CDR3 region is CASSSLGAPGEQYF. Here the CDR3 DNA reads TGCGCCAGCAGCTCCCTCGGGGCACCGGGTGAGCAGTACTTC.

This clonotype was observed a handful of times. The CDR3: CASSPTSGEEQYF. DNA of the CDR3: TGTGCCAGCAGCCCTACTAGCGGGGAGGAGCAGTACTTC. J is TRBJ2-7 and V is TRBV7-2; TRBD2 matches at 10 bases. After removal of 5 bases from V and 7 bases from J, the junction contained 5 bases not matched to a gene. The CDR3 totals 13 residues. CDR1 SGHTA and CDR2 FQGNSA come from the germline V gene.